A single sample is the source of the 29 T cell receptor beta chains below, sequenced in a study of shared clonotypes between healthy human individuals (TCRdb year 2020). Libraries were built with the immunoSEQ multiplex PCR assay. TCRdb re-hosts the immuneACCESS table, in-frame sequences only. Its copies lack some clones; in the studies checked, an unresolved V gene accounts for under half of them, and the cause for the rest is not known. The sample table records roughly 500,000 clones; around 79% of these occur just once. The leading ten clones occupy around 13% of the sample. Sequenced: PBMCs. Receptor source: a woman aged 40 to 50 in good health. Some clones in this sample may be carry-over from other donors' samples.

This chain connects TRBV5-1 to TRBJ1-2, with 10 bases that match TRBD1. From germline, CDR1 is SGHRS and CDR2 YFSETQ. The length of the CDR3 is 14 residues. The V gene end was trimmed by 5 bases and the J gene end by 7 bases; junction bases not matched to a gene: 8. The CDR3, as DNA: TGCGCCAGCAGTCGACAGGGGGCGGATAGTGGCTACACCTTC. Translated, it gives CASSRQGADSGYTF.

The chain employs TRBV11-3 and TRBJ2-1; a weak D match, TRBD2 (5 bases). Germline-derived CDR1 and CDR2 are SGHNT and YENEEA. The V and J ends lost 1 base and 4 bases respectively, with 11 bases between them. CDR3 length: 15 amino acids. CDR3 nucleotides: TGTGCCAGCAGCTTAGTGTCTAGCCCATACAATGAGCAGTTCTTC. As protein: CASSLVSSPYNEQFF.

The V gene is TRBV7-3, the J gene TRBJ2-2; 12 bases are shared with TRBD2. Germline V gene lookup returns CDR1 SGHTA and CDR2 FQGTGA. This CDR3 is 15 amino acids long. V lost 4 bases to trimming and J lost 6 bases; unmatched junction nucleotides: 3. CDR3 DNA sequence: TGTGCCAGCAGCTCGGGACTAGCGGGTGCCGGGGAGCTGTTTTTT. Its protein product is CASSSGLAGAGELFF.

The chain recombines TRBV29-1 with TRBJ2-7; D ambiguous. CDR1 and CDR2 (germline): SQVTM, ANQGSEA. V lost 1 base, J lost 4 bases, and 5 bases lay in between. This CDR3 is 11 amino acids long. The CDR3 loop is CSVEGGYEQYF. The CDR3 DNA sequence: TGCAGCGTTGAAGGGGGTTACGAGCAGTACTTC.

The chain uses TRBV27 and TRBJ2-7; TRBD1 agrees at 8 bases. V gave up 0 bases and J gave up 7 bases; unmatched junction bases: 8. The CDR3 runs 15 residues. CDR1 is MNHEY and CDR2 is SMNVEV in the germline V gene (reference sequence). The CDR3 DNA reads TGTGCCAGCAGTTTATCGTTTCAGGGGGCGCGTGAGCAGTACTTC. This sequence encodes CASSLSFQGAREQYF.

Only a few counts were recorded for this clone. The chain carries TRBV15 and TRBJ1-2; perhaps TRBD1 as D (6 bases). Germline CDR1 reads LNHNV; CDR2 reads YYDKDF (reference sequence). V lost 1 base and J 8 bases, leaving 14 bases between the germline ends. The CDR3 has 14 residues. The CDR3 DNA reads as TGTGCCACCAGCAGAGTAATGGGGGCGCGAGGCTACACCTTC. Amino acid sequence: CATSRVMGARGYTF.

The V and J genes are TRBV19 and TRBJ1-1; D is undetermined. Germline CDR1 reads LNHDA; CDR2 reads SQIVND (reference sequence). V was cut by 7 bases and J by 0 bases, with 15 bases left in between. The CDR3 runs 15 residues. Here the CDR3 DNA reads TGTGCCAGTACGACACGAGGGCCCATGAACACTGAAGCTTTCTTT. This sequence encodes CASTTRGPMNTEAFF.

The V and J genes are TRBV6-6 and TRBJ1-6; the D is unclear. V lost 6 bases to trimming and J lost 7 bases, with 13 bases between them. Per the germline V gene, CDR1 is MNHNY and CDR2 is SVGAGI (reference sequence). The CDR3 consists of 14 residues. The CDR3 DNA follows: TGTGCCAGCAGCCGGGCGGGTGGGAATTCACCCCTCCACTTT. As protein: CASSRAGGNSPLHF.

On this clone itself: The sample holds other DNA sequences that translate to the same CDR3. The chain combines TRBV4-3 with TRBJ2-1; D might be TRBD1 or TRBD2, each matching 6 bases. V was clipped by 0 bases and J by 4 bases, with 10 bases between them. The CDR3 length is 15 residues. Germline-derived CDR1 and CDR2 are LGHNA and YSLEER. CDR3 amino acids: CASSQDGGRYNEQFF. The CDR3 bases are TGCGCCAGCAGCCAAGATGGGGGGCGGTACAATGAGCAGTTCTTC.

V usage is TRBV23-1 and J usage is TRBJ2-3; TRBD2 matches at 8 bases. TRBV23-1 is recorded as an ORF, its role being uncertain. V lost 3 bases, J lost 1 base, and 9 bases stayed unmatched. This CDR3 is built from 17 residues. The CDR3 spells CASSHPEVAGCTDTQYF. In DNA, the CDR3 is TGCGCCAGCAGTCACCCTGAGGTAGCGGGGTGCACAGATACGCAGTATTTT.

The rearrangement joins TRBV25-1 to TRBJ2-5; TRBD2 matches at 8 bases. The DNA end is a closer match to TRBJ2-7, so the J assignment may be wrong. Germline loops: CDR1 MGHDK, CDR2 SYGVNS. CDR3 length equals 16 residues. The CDR3 loop reads CASSPPLGGRLYEQYF. As DNA, the CDR3 is TGTGCCAGCAGCCCCCCCCTGGGCGGGAGGTTGTACGAGCAGTACTTC.

This chain links TRBV2 with TRBJ2-2, with D possibly TRBD2 on 5 matching bases. Germline values: CDR1 SNHLY, CDR2 FYNNEI. The CDR3 has 13 amino acids. The ends were cut back, 3 bases at V and 6 bases at J, with 8 bases in the middle. CDR3 DNA: TGTGCCAGCAGTGAGCAAGCGGCCGGGGAGCTGTTTTTT. Encoded protein: CASSEQAAGELFF.

The table lists this clone with a count of one. The V and J genes are TRBV5-1 and TRBJ1-4, with 7 nucleotides matching TRBD1. In germline, CDR1 is SGHRS, CDR2 YFSETQ. The trim removed 4 bases at V and 3 bases at J, leaving 6 bases unmatched. CDR3 length equals 15 residues. This CDR3 reads CASSGTGDSNEKLFF. In DNA form, the CDR3 reads TGCGCCAGCAGCGGAACAGGGGACTCTAATGAAAAACTGTTTTTT.

The CDR3 loop is CASSFGDETGNTGELFF. The DNA for the CDR3 is TGCGCCAGCAGCTTTGGAGATGAGACAGGGAACACCGGGGAGCTGTTTTTT. V and J are TRBV5-1 and TRBJ2-2; D is possibly TRBD1 (6 bases). Germline CDR1 is SGHRS and CDR2 is YFSETQ. This CDR3 contains 17 residues. Between the trimmed V and J ends, which lost 2 bases and 1 base, there was a span of 15 bases.

Here the CDR3 DNA reads TGTGCCAGCAGTTCGCCCGGGACTAGCGGGAGCCAAGAGACCCAGTACTTC. As protein: CASSSPGTSGSQETQYF. The chain uses TRBV28 and TRBJ2-5, with 14 bases identical to TRBD2. Germline V CDR1 and CDR2: MDHEN, SYDVKM. The CDR3 spans 17 residues. The V and J ends lost 4 bases and 1 base, in that order; junction bases with no gene match: 5.

This clone was recorded at least ten times. The chain is built from TRBV7-8 and TRBJ2-5; tentative D call: TRBD2 (6 bases). Trimming cost V 5 bases and J 4 bases, with 14 bases left between them. CDR1 is SGHVS and CDR2 is FQNEAQ in the germline V gene. CDR3 length equals 14 residues. In nucleotides, the CDR3 is TGTGCCAGCAGCCCCGGCGGGGCGGGAGAGACCCAGTACTTC. Its translation: CASSPGGAGETQYF.

The rearrangement uses TRBV30 and TRBJ2-5, with D maybe TRBD1 (6 bases). The CDR3 length is 13 residues. The germline V gene encodes CDR1 GTSNPN and CDR2 SVGIG (reference sequence). V lost 2 bases and J lost 5, with 12 bases in between. CDR3 sequence reads: CAWSQQGSETQYF. CDR3 bases: TGTGCCTGGAGTCAACAGGGAAGCGAGACCCAGTACTTC.

CDR3 DNA: TGTGCCAGCAGTTTAACAGGTACCCGACCCGGGGATGGCTACACCTTC. Residues: CASSLTGTRPGDGYTF. The chain recombines TRBV6-5 with TRBJ1-2, with D perhaps matching TRBD1 (5 bases). This CDR3 contains 16 residues. Germline-derived CDR1 and CDR2 are MNHEY and SVGAGI. V dropped 4 bases and J dropped 6 bases, with 21 bases sitting between them.

The gene calls are TRBV18 and TRBJ2-3; 11 nucleotides align to TRBD2. V dropped 3 bases and J dropped 1; count of bases not matched to a gene: 3. The CDR3 is 16 amino acids. Germline V CDR1 and CDR2: KGHSH, LQKENI. This CDR3 is CASSPRLAGRTDTQYF. Here the CDR3 DNA reads TGTGCCAGCTCACCGAGACTAGCGGGACGCACAGATACGCAGTATTTT.

This clone was observed once. V usage is TRBV7-2 and J usage is TRBJ2-5, with D unclear. The germline V gene has CDR1 SGHTA and CDR2 FQGNSA. This CDR3 is built from 14 residues. Trimming cost V 5 bases and J 2 bases, with 12 bases left between them. The DNA for the CDR3 is TGTGCCAGCAGCGTGGACGGCATTCAAGAGACCCAGTACTTC. The encoded protein is CASSVDGIQETQYF. Using reference TRBV7-2 and TRBJ2-5 for the parts outside the CDR3, the full variable domain is GAGVSQSPSNKVTEKGKDVELRCDPISGHTALYWYRQSLGQGLEFLIYFQGNSAPDKSGLPSDRFSAERTGGSVSTLTIQRTQQEDSAVYLCASSVDGIQETQYFGPGTRLLVL.

This sequence joins TRBV13 and TRBJ2-1; D gene unclear. This CDR3 is built from 12 residues. V was clipped by 2 bases and J by 10 bases, with 9 bases between them. Germline-derived CDR1 and CDR2 are PRHDT and FYEKMQ (reference sequence). The CDR3 spells CASSLLAPEQFF. In DNA, the CDR3 is TGTGCCAGCAGCTTACTTGCACCCGAGCAGTTCTTC.

Here the CDR3 reads CASSVGTSGNIQYF. The CDR3 DNA reads TGTGCCAGCAGCGTAGGGACTAGCGGAAACATTCAGTACTTC. The chain employs TRBV9 and TRBJ2-4, with 10 positions matching TRBD2. This CDR3 is 14 amino acids long. Germline values: CDR1 SGDLS, CDR2 YYNGEE. V lost 0 bases and J lost 6; bases outside the gene matches: 0.

The chain links TRBV30 to TRBJ2-7; 11 positions agree with TRBD2. The CDR3 is 12 residues long. After removal of 3 bases from V and 5 bases from J, the junction contained 0 bases not matched to a gene. The germline gives CDR1 GTSNPN, CDR2 SVGIG (reference sequence). This chain's CDR3 is CAWRGLADEQYF. In DNA, the CDR3 is TGTGCCTGGAGGGGACTAGCGGACGAGCAGTACTTC.

The chain combines TRBV4-1 with TRBJ1-1; D is unresolved. Trimming took off 9 bases at V and 4 bases at J, with 15 bases between the two ends. The CDR3 runs 13 residues. CDR1 MGHRA and CDR2 YSYEKL come from the germline V gene. The DNA for the CDR3 is TGCGCCAGTCGCCCGGGAGTGGGCACTGAAGCTTTCTTT. Protein product: CASRPGVGTEAFF.

The J gene is TRBJ1-2, the V gene TRBV5-4, with TRBD1 matching over 7 bases. After removal of 4 bases from V and 5 bases from J, the junction contained 5 bases not matched to a gene. Germline lookup yields CDR1 SGHNT and CDR2 YYREEE (reference sequence). This CDR3 comprises 13 residues. The CDR3 region has the DNA TGTGCCAGCAGCAACAGGGGCCGGTATGGCTACACCTTC. This sequence encodes CASSNRGRYGYTF.

This sequence joins TRBV2 and TRBJ1-5; possibly TRBD1 for D (5 bases). CDR3 length equals 16 residues. Per germline, CDR1 SNHLY and CDR2 FYNNEI. The V end was cut by 4 bases, the J end by 0 bases, with 13 bases between. The CDR3 DNA follows: TGTGCCAGCAGTGTTTACGGGACGCATAGCAATCAGCCCCAGCATTTT. It translates to CASSVYGTHSNQPQHF.

This chain connects TRBV28 to TRBJ2-1; D may be TRBD2 (6 bases). V lost 7 bases to trimming and J lost 0 bases, with 13 bases between them. The CDR3 covers 15 residues. The V gene's germline CDR1 is MDHEN and CDR2 SYDVKM. The CDR3 sequence: CASIAPGSSYNEQFF. The DNA of the CDR3 is TGTGCCAGCATCGCCCCCGGGAGCTCCTACAATGAGCAGTTCTTC.

This sequence joins TRBV2 and TRBJ2-3, with D tentatively TRBD2 (5 bases). Germline V CDR1 and CDR2: SNHLY, FYNNEI. This CDR3 is built from 15 residues. V was trimmed by 6 bases and J by 0 bases, leaving 13 bases between them. CDR3 loop: CASSPSRTSTDTQYF. CDR3 nucleotides: TGTGCCAGCAGCCCGTCCAGGACTAGCACAGATACGCAGTATTTT.

The rearrangement links TRBV28 to TRBJ1-5; 8 bases line up with TRBD1. The J segment lost 15 bases and the V segment lost 5 bases, leaving 15 bases of the junction unmatched. The CDR3 covers 14 residues. The germline V gene encodes CDR1 MDHEN and CDR2 SYDVKM. The CDR3 protein is CASSPQAGGNVGHF. The CDR3 DNA sequence: TGTGCCAGCAGTCCCCAAGCAGGGGGCAACGTGGGGCATTTT.